This T cell receptor beta chain came from a study of siplizumab effects on memory and regulatory T cells. Profiled with immunoSEQ multiplex PCR; TCRdb holds only in-frame clones, not every one. The sample lists around 87,000 clones, 70% to 90% occurring once. With V trimmed by 6 bases and J by 5 bases, 7 bases remained unmatched. From germline, CDR1 is MDHEN and CDR2 SYDVKM. The CDR3 is made up of 14 amino acids. The chain couples TRBV28 to TRBJ1-2; 9 positions match TRBD1. Sequenced sample: CD4+ T cells sorted from blood. The receptor was isolated from a human donor in good health. The CDR3 DNA reads TGTGCCAGCAGGGGACAGGGAAACTCTTATGGCTACACCTTC. Amino acid sequence: CASRGQGNSYGYTF.